This TCR beta chain is from a study of T cell responses to AZD1222 COVID-19 vaccine (dated by TCRdb to the early 2020s). In terms of the full investigation: TCR sequencing was performed for roughly 250 trial participants, of whom roughly 200 were given two doses of AZD1222 and 26 were given two doses of MenACWY control vaccine. Trial participants were enrolled into age subgroups of 18-55, 56-69 and 70-plus years, which contained about 150, 27 and 61 TCR-sequenced participants, respectively. Overall results and qualifications from the work: Participants were mostly white British and included more females than males, and it was suggested by the authors that clonal diversity may have been underestimated. The 56-69-year group was small, and its depth increase did not reach significance, likely because of low power. Reportedly, close to half of the unique spike-specific TCRs recognized epitopes lying outside the regions that are mutated in the B.1.351 and B.1.1.7 variants. The vaccine-associated CD4 TCRs covered the entire spike protein, and the dominant responses fell in regions 160-218 and 743-854. Because no day 14 peak-response samples were available, repertoires were characterized only after the peak T cell response. After two AZD1222 doses, both the breadth and the depth of spike-specific TCRs were significantly higher than at day 0 and than in MenACWY recipients. Conclusions about previously exposed vaccinees are limited because only a handful of AZD1222 recipients were SARS-CoV-2 seropositive at baseline.

From its cysteine to its phenylalanine, the CDR3 spans 12 amino acids. The read is trimmed to its CDR3 DNA, 36 bases read in frame from base 1. In the germline V gene, CDR1 corresponds to ENHRY and CDR2 to SYGVKD. V loses 9 bases, J loses 2 bases, and the germline ends lie 9 bases apart. The CDR3 regions of human TCRbeta chains were analyzed by immunosequencing. The authors' pipeline ran thus. TCRs in the repertoires were compared against a reference library of SARS-CoV-2-specific TCRs that had been generated with the MIRA antigen-specificity platform. Breadth meant the fraction of unique TCRs that were SARS-CoV-2-associated, whereas depth meant the fraction of total T cells that were SARS-CoV-2-associated. Using the MIRA data, every spike-specific TCR was mapped to the spike region that the TCR reacted to and assigned to either a CD4 or a CD8 class. Log10-transformed breadth and depth values were compared by one-way ANOVA with Sidak's multiple comparisons tests. TCRdb stores this immuneACCESS table with in-frame sequences only. Part of the clones is absent; in the studies checked, under half of the shortfall reflects unresolved V genes, and no reason is known for the rest. That table gives V, J and clone size, and the DNA gave D and trimming. The sample includes about 140,000 clones, with roughly 90% observed a single time. Of the sample, roughly 1.3% is held by the ten largest clones.

The time point label here, explained by the study, means: about 28 days (+/-7) after the second vaccine dose. AZD1222 recipients whose second dose came at about 4 weeks and those whose second dose came at about 12 weeks were combined into one group, since spike-specific TCR depth and breadth did not differ between the two schedules. Samples from vaccinated people were obtained from the UK trials COV001 and COV002, which included a single-blind randomized controlled phase 2/3 trial of AZD1222 (ChAdOx1 nCoV-19) in healthy adults. For TCRbeta chain sequencing, PBMC samples from trial participants were taken at day 0 and at day 28 after the second dose. Details on this clone: Its recognized antigen is unknown. Base qualities are not at hand, and no much larger clone is one base apart.

The sequence joins TRBV10-3 to TRBJ2-3; the D segment cannot be called with confidence. This specimen was peripheral blood, taken 28 days after the second AZD1222 dose. The sequence came from an adult who received the AZD1222 COVID-19 vaccine. The sequence in DNA is TGTGCCATGGCCGGAGACACAGATACGCAGTATTTT. Its protein is CAMAGDTDTQYF.